Here is one T cell receptor beta chain with its context. The multiple sclerosis control cohort comprised treatment-naive individuals presenting with stable or active relapsing-remitting disease. Both CD4+ and CD8+ T cells were negatively isolated, and TEMRA cells underwent FACS enrichment. Reverse transcription of about 0.45 to 1 ug RNA was performed with random hexamers. Amplification of TCR beta CDR3 spanned 54 Vbeta and 13 Jbeta via immunoSEQ multiplex PCR. Via MiXCR, TCRdb re-called the immunoSEQ multiplex PCR reads, giving one row per CDR3 protein. The table has approximately 200,000 distinct CDR3 sequences, over 90% seen once; the top ten hold approximately 0.08%. Germline V gene sequence: CDR1 GTSNPN, CDR2 SVGIG (reference sequence). This CDR3 has 12 residues. V lost 0 bases and J 6 bases, leaving 8 bases between the germline ends. This entry comes from a study of CD8 T cells in Susac syndrome.

This sequence was found in a human donor with multiple sclerosis. The sample comprised CD4+ T cells from PBMCs. This sequence joins TRBV30 and TRBJ1-2; no definite D call. CDR3 protein: CAWSVWRNGYTF. For the CDR3, the DNA is TGTGCCTGGAGTGTGTGGCGTAATGGCTACACCTTC.